This T cell receptor beta chain is from a study of T cell repertoires in aging, cancer and after chemotherapy. The overall study: Donors were grouped into six age bands spanning 30 or younger through 70 or older.

TCR beta rearrangements were amplified from peripheral blood genomic DNA. Germline V CDR1 and CDR2: LGHNA, YSLEER. The length of the CDR3 is 15 residues. Worth noting for this clonotype: Its antigen remains unidentified. At one end, the junction sequence differs from germline, possibly due to a read error.

Multiplex touch-down PCR with TRB-A/B primers amplified rearranged V-D-J TRB sequences. TCRdb ran MiXCR on the multiplex PCR reads and lists one entry per CDR3 protein. Here the sample spans roughly 8,100 distinct CDR3 sequences, 32% being singletons. Regarding the study as a whole: The repertoire data cannot show anything about immunological memory following chemotherapy. In cancer patients, declining TCR diversity with age involved lost richness and lost evenness. In each cancer cohort, median generation probability increased across chemotherapy, suggesting thymic output rebounded.

V and J are TRBV4-3 and TRBJ1-4; a weak D match, TRBD1 (6 bases). The sample taken for sequencing was blood. The TCR was taken from a human donor in good health. The CDR3 sequence: CASSQKEGGQEKLFF. In DNA, the CDR3 is TGTGCCAGCAGCCAAAAGGAGGGGGGGCAGGAAAAACTGTTTTTT.